These 10 T cell receptor beta chains originate from one sample sequenced in a study of blood T cell repertoires in COVID-19. Measured with immunoSEQ multiplex PCR; TCRdb has only the in-frame clones, and not every one. The repertoire holds about 73,000 clones, 83% seen once, with roughly 5.4% in the top ten. Sequenced input: peripheral blood. These receptors were taken from a man aged 50-59 years with active COVID-19.

V gene TRBV12-3 or TRBV12-4 combines with J gene TRBJ1-4, with D uncertain. V was trimmed by 5 bases and J by 8 bases, leaving 12 bases between them. The CDR3 is 13 residues long. The CDR3 sequence is CASSLGSLEKLFF. The CDR3 DNA sequence: TGTGCCAGCAGTCTCGGGAGTCTAGAAAAACTGTTTTTT.

This clone has more than one count but fewer than ten. The chain recombines TRBV21-1 with TRBJ1-1; TRBD1 reflects the table's D call only, with no check against the DNA. TRBV21-1 is designated a pseudogene. The CDR3 totals 18 residues. CDR3 amino acids: CASSKREGQGRITTEAFF. The CDR3 bases are TGTGCCAGCAGCAAAAGGGAGGGACAGGGACGAATTACCACTGAAGCTTTCTTT.

This clone was counted between two and nine times. The chain uses TRBV7-9 and TRBJ1-5, with 10 bases aligning to TRBD1. There are 15 residues in the CDR3. In germline, CDR1 is SEHNR, CDR2 FQNEAQ (reference sequence). V dropped 5 bases and J dropped 5; count of bases not matched to a gene: 6. CDR3 in DNA: TGTGCCAGCAGCCAGGGACAGGGGATAGATCAGCCCCAGCATTTT. It codes for CASSQGQGIDQPQHF.

The J gene is TRBJ2-7, the V gene TRBV7-6; 10 nucleotides line up with TRBD2. CDR1 is SGHVS, CDR2 FNYEAQ, per germline. The CDR3 is 15 amino acids. J was trimmed by 6 bases and V by 1 base; bases with no gene match: 6. The CDR3 DNA reads as TGTGCCAGCAGCTTAGGAAGCGGGGGGGCAGGCGAGCAGTACTTC. Protein sequence: CASSLGSGGAGEQYF.

The V gene is TRBV11-2, the J gene TRBJ1-3, with D hard to call. V was clipped by 1 base and J by 4 bases, with 14 bases between them. This CDR3 contains 16 residues. Germline CDR1 is SGHAT and CDR2 is FQNNGV. In DNA, the CDR3 is TGTGCCAGCAGCTTAGGGGCGGGTAATTCGGGAAACACCATATATTTT. Amino acid sequence: CASSLGAGNSGNTIYF. Based on the CDR3 plus reference TRBV11-2 and TRBJ1-3, the full variable domain is EAGVAQSPRYKIIEKRQSVAFWCNPISGHATLYWYQQILGQGPKLLIQFQNNGVVDDSQLPKDRFSAERLKGVDSTLKIQPAKLEDSAVYLCASSLGAGNSGNTIYFGEGSWLTVV.

This sequence joins TRBV28 and TRBJ1-4; perhaps TRBD1 as D (6 bases). Trimming removed 8 bases from V and 8 bases from J, with 12 bases in between. The CDR3 contains 12 residues. Germline loops: CDR1 MDHEN, CDR2 SYDVKM. The CDR3 spells CASGSGEEKLFF. In nucleotides, the CDR3 is TGTGCCAGCGGATCAGGGGAAGAAAAACTGTTTTTT.

V is TRBV2 and J is TRBJ1-2, with D unresolved. The CDR3 runs 10 residues. The V end was cut by 8 bases, the J end by 6 bases, with 7 bases between. Germline V lookup: CDR1 SNHLY, CDR2 FYNNEI. CDR3 residues: CASRGNGYTF. CDR3 nucleotide sequence: TGTGCCAGCCGGGGTAATGGCTACACCTTC.

This chain connects TRBV11-2 to TRBJ2-7; weak D call: TRBD1 (6 bases). V was shortened by 4 bases and J by 4 bases, with 20 bases between the two germline ends. Germline CDR1 SGHAT, CDR2 FQNNGV. This CDR3 comprises 16 residues. The CDR3 sequence is CASSSGPSKQGYEQYF. The CDR3 DNA reads TGTGCCAGCAGCTCAGGACCCTCAAAACAGGGATACGAGCAGTACTTC.

The chain carries TRBV5-1 and TRBJ2-2; 7 bases map to TRBD1. V was pared by 4 bases and J by 2 bases, with 5 bases of the junction left unmatched. The CDR3 runs 15 residues. Germline V gene data show CDR1 as SGHRS and CDR2 as YFSETQ. CDR3 loop: CASSPGGTNTGELFF. CDR3 DNA sequence: TGCGCCAGCAGCCCAGGGGGTACTAACACCGGGGAGCTGTTTTTT.

The V gene is TRBV7-3, the J gene TRBJ2-7; 10 bases are shared with TRBD1. With V trimmed by 3 bases and J by 2 bases, 4 bases remained unmatched. CDR1 is SGHTA and CDR2 is FQGTGA in the germline V gene. The CDR3 is made up of 15 amino acids. The CDR3 loop reads CASSFGGTGAYEQYF. The CDR3 nucleotides are TGTGCCAGCAGCTTTGGCGGGACAGGGGCCTACGAGCAGTACTTC.